The source of this T cell receptor (beta chain) is a study of human T cells and chemical hapten exposure. Study-wide background: There were weekly diphenylcyclopropenone doses to the scalp for patients throughout the approximately 24-week study. Small volume differences among pooled libraries mainly caused per-sample TCR yield variation. Study-wide results and caveats: Positive correlation was observed between PT1 expanded TCR counts and patch test score. With regard to DPC sensitization, TCRs above 1 in 1000 frequency did not change.

TCRdb independently ran MiXCR on the RACE reads; one entry per CDR3 protein. This table has some 350,000 distinct CDR3 sequences, under 6.5% appearing once. About this clonotype itself: Its cognate antigen is unknown.

Time point indicated: patch test 2, 6 weeks after DPC sensitization. Treatment noted: therapeutic diphenylcyclopropenone sensitization with weekly scalp DPC. The TCR was taken from a woman aged 18-30 years with alopecia areata. Some clones in this sample may be carry-over from other donors' samples. The sample consisted of whole blood, taken in connection with sensitization to the hapten diphenylcyclopropenone (DPC).

The DNA of the CDR3 is TGTGCCAGCAGTGGATACGCAGATACGCAGTATTTT. Protein: CASSGYADTQYF. V usage is TRBV6-5 and J usage is TRBJ2-3; D is unresolved. The CDR3 contains 12 residues. Germline-derived CDR1 and CDR2 are MNHEY and SVGAGI. V was shortened by 5 bases and J by 4 bases, with 7 bases between the two germline ends.